The clone carrying this T cell receptor (beta chain) was detected many times. The antigen remains unidentified. With 5 bases removed from V and 2 bases from J, the gap between germline ends came to 6 bases. The CDR3 is 12 residues long. Germline V gene lookup returns CDR1 SNHLY and CDR2 FYNNEI. A TCRbeta library incorporating unique molecular identifiers was prepared. TCRdb re-called the PCR reads with MiXCR, one entry per CDR3 protein. Of about a million distinct CDR3 sequences listed, 25% to 30% were seen once; the top ten hold around 30%. The data were taken from a study of T-cell reconstitution after alpha-beta-depleted transplantation in children. Study-wide results and limits: Where alpha-beta T cells came from about two months after transplant was reportedly several hundred expanded graft clones. T cells produced anew were the main source of T-cell counts and diversity one year after transplant. The high TCRbeta diversity at day 60 in some patients came from surviving recipient T cells and thymic progenitors.

The chain carries TRBV2 and TRBJ2-5; D is unresolved. The TCR originated in a boy under three years old who had a stem cell transplant for SCID, so the T cells may come from the graft donor. This material consisted of PBMCs, mostly from graft donor cells, taken 360 days after TCRalphabeta/CD19-depleted stem cell transplant. CDR3 DNA: TGTGCCAGCAGTAGTGGACAAGAGACCCAGTACTTC. Translated, it gives CASSSGQETQYF. Filled out from reference TRBV2 and TRBJ2-5, the complete variable domain reads EPEVTQTPSHQVTQMGQEVILRCVPISNHLYFYWYRQILGQKVEFLVSFYNNEISEKSEIFDDQFSVERPDGSNFTLKIRSTKLEDSAMYFCASSSGQETQYFGPGTRLLVL.